This T cell receptor (beta chain) was captured by sequencing in a study of blood T cell repertoires in COVID-19. Profiled with immunoSEQ multiplex PCR; TCRdb holds only in-frame clones, not every one. The data contain 200,000 or so clones, 65% to 85% of them seen just once; the ten biggest clones take up 10%. The sample taken for sequencing was peripheral blood. The receptor's source is a woman older than 75 with acute or convalescent COVID-19.

CDR3 sequence reads: CAISESAGADTQYF. The CDR3 DNA follows: TGTGCCATCAGTGAGTCGGCAGGGGCAGATACGCAGTATTTT. The J gene is TRBJ2-3, the V gene TRBV10-3; weak D call: TRBD1 (6 bases). Trimming removed 0 bases from V and 4 bases from J, with 8 bases in between. CDR1 is ENHRY, CDR2 SYGVKD, per germline. This CDR3 region has 14 residues.